This is a list of T cell receptor beta chains from one sample in a study of T cell responses to AZD1222 COVID-19 vaccine. Profiled with immunoSEQ multiplex PCR; TCRdb holds only in-frame clones, not every one. There are some 130,000 clones in the sample; roughly 84% occur only once, and about 4% lies in the top ten. The source was peripheral blood, collected on day 0 of AZD1222 vaccination. The receptor set was obtained from an adult in good health. CDR3s include the opening cysteine and the closing phenylalanine or tryptophan. D genes are given only for firm matches. Clone size is not always given. Where it is, it says once, few, many or a class for expanded clones.

J | size | D | V | CDR3 | DNA
TRBJ1-1 | NA | NA | TRBV5-5 | CASSLGPGNTEAFF | TGTGCCAGCAGCTTGGGTCCCGGGAACACTGAAGCTTTCTTT
TRBJ1-2 | NA | NA | TRBV10-1 | CASGGGIGRMKANYGYTF | TGCGCCAGCGGGGGGGGCATTGGCAGAATGAAAGCTAACTATGGCTACACCTTC
TRBJ1-4 | NA | NA | TRBV6-6 | CASCRSHGNEKLFF | TGTGCCAGCTGTCGCTCTCACGGTAATGAAAAACTGTTTTTT
TRBJ1-2 | NA | NA | TRBV28 | CASEGRGDGYTF | TGTGCCAGCGAAGGCAGGGGCGATGGCTACACCTTC
TRBJ1-6 | few | TRBD1 | TRBV5-6 | CASSLGTGPGSYNSPLHF | TGTGCCAGCAGCTTAGGGACAGGGCCGGGCTCCTATAATTCACCCCTCCACTTT
TRBJ2-7 | NA | TRBD2 | TRBV7-8 | CASSLALLAGDEQYF | TGTGCCAGCAGCTTAGCGCTACTAGCGGGGGACGAGCAGTACTTC
TRBJ1-6 | NA | NA | TRBV28 | CASSPAPLFDSPLHF | TGTGCCAGCAGCCCAGCGCCCCTATTTGATTCACCCCTCCACTTT
TRBJ2-3 | few | TRBD2 | TRBV7-9 | CASSLLSGGSLADTQYF | TGTGCCAGCAGCTTACTGAGCGGGGGGAGCTTGGCAGATACGCAGTATTTT
TRBJ1-6 | NA | TRBD1 | TRBV9 | CASSPRDSSNSPLHF | TGTGCCAGCAGCCCACGGGACAGTTCGAATTCACCCCTCCACTTT
TRBJ1-2 | NA | NA | TRBV5-4 | CASSRTRGGTNYGYTF | TGTGCCAGCAGCCGCACGAGGGGGGGGACTAACTATGGCTACACCTTC
TRBJ1-1 | few | NA | TRBV3-1/TRBV3-2 | CASSQRQNTEAFF | TGTGCCAGCAGCCAACGACAGAACACTGAAGCTTTCTTT
TRBJ2-2 | NA | NA | TRBV5-1 | CASSLLSGTGELFF | TGCGCCAGCAGCTTGTTGTCGGGTACCGGGGAGCTGTTTTTT
TRBJ2-2 | few | NA | TRBV7-3 | CASSPLIRGAANTGELFF | TGTGCCAGCAGCCCACTAATACGGGGTGCCGCGAACACCGGGGAGCTGTTTTTT
TRBJ2-7 | NA | TRBD2 | TRBV11-2 | CASARTSGGPSSYEQYF | TGTGCCAGCGCTAGGACTAGCGGGGGGCCGAGCTCCTACGAGCAGTACTTC
TRBJ1-5 | NA | NA | TRBV15 | CATSSPQASFNQPQHF | TGTGCCACCAGCAGCCCCCAGGCCAGTTTCAATCAACCCCAGCATTTT
TRBJ2-2 | NA | NA | TRBV7-9 | CASSRGTAAAGELFF | TGTGCCAGCAGCCGGGGGACGGCGGCGGCCGGGGAGCTGTTTTTT
TRBJ2-7 | NA | NA | TRBV20-1 | CSARDNYEQYF | TGCAGTGCTAGAGACAATTACGAGCAGTACTTC
TRBJ1-6 | NA | TRBD1 | TRBV9 | CASSGSPQGANYSPLHF | TGTGCCAGCAGCGGGAGCCCCCAGGGGGCCAATTATTCACCCCTCCACTTT
TRBJ1-4 | NA | NA | TRBV4-2 | CASSQRVGGEKLFF | TGTGCCAGCAGCCAGAGGGTCGGGGGTGAAAAACTGTTTTTT
TRBJ1-5 | once | NA | TRBV28 | CASRLDGNQPQHF | TGTGCCAGCAGACTAGACGGCAATCAGCCCCAGCATTTT
TRBJ1-1 | few | NA | TRBV29-1 | CSVSRGENTEAFF | TGCAGCGTTTCAAGGGGCGAGAACACTGAAGCTTTCTTT
TRBJ2-5 | NA | TRBD2 | TRBV5-1 | CASSQGEGAGGVWETQYF | TGCGCCAGCAGCCAAGGTGAAGGAGCGGGGGGAGTGTGGGAGACCCAGTACTTC
TRBJ1-2 | few | TRBD1 | TRBV2 | CASSPNRGPNYGYTF | TGTGCCAGCAGTCCCAACAGGGGCCCTAACTATGGCTACACCTTC
TRBJ1-3 | NA | NA | TRBV2 | CASSPKSIVSGNTIYF | TGTGCCAGCAGTCCCAAATCCATAGTCTCTGGAAACACCATATATTTT
TRBJ2-5 | NA | TRBD2 | TRBV6-5 | CASSPQTSAQETQYF | TGTGCCAGCAGTCCCCAAACTAGCGCCCAAGAGACCCAGTACTTC
TRBJ2-5 | NA | TRBD2 | TRBV19 | CASSIVVSRGGQETQYF | TGTGCCAGTAGTATAGTAGTCTCGCGGGGGGGCCAAGAGACCCAGTACTTC
TRBJ1-3 | once | NA | TRBV28 | CASSASQGKESGNTIYF | TGTGCCAGCAGTGCCTCACAGGGAAAGGAATCTGGAAACACCATATATTTT
TRBJ1-3 | NA | NA | TRBV7-6 | CASSLLRGGEGHSSGNTIYF | TGTGCCAGCAGCTTATTAAGGGGTGGCGAGGGCCACAGCTCTGGAAACACCATATATTTT
TRBJ1-1 | NA | NA | TRBV6-5 | CASSYSRGDTEAFF | TGTGCCAGCAGTTACTCTCGGGGCGACACTGAAGCTTTCTTT
TRBJ2-6 | NA | TRBD1 | TRBV29-1 | CSVGQGGYAGANVLTF | TGCAGCGTTGGACAGGGGGGATACGCTGGGGCCAACGTCCTGACTTTC
TRBJ1-1 | NA | TRBD1 | TRBV2 | CASSGRGQTRNTEAFF | TGTGCCAGCAGCGGTCGGGGACAGACAAGGAACACTGAAGCTTTCTTT
TRBJ1-1 | NA | NA | TRBV18 | CASSPIENTEAFF | TGTGCCAGCTCACCCATCGAGAACACTGAAGCTTTCTTT
TRBJ1-3 | NA | NA | TRBV9 | CASSPRQLPSGNTIYF | TGTGCCAGCAGCCCCAGACAGTTACCCTCTGGAAACACCATATATTTT
TRBJ2-1 | NA | TRBD1 | TRBV18 | CASSPDRGQANEQFF | TGTGCCAGCTCACCCGACAGGGGGCAAGCCAATGAGCAGTTCTTC
TRBJ2-7 | NA | TRBD1 | TRBV6-1 | CASSDRRDRGSYEQYF | TGTGCCAGCAGTGACCGTAGGGACAGGGGTTCCTACGAGCAGTACTTC
TRBJ1-5 | once | NA | TRBV2 | CASSEGWNNQPQHF | TGTGCCAGCAGTGAAGGTTGGAACAATCAGCCCCAGCATTTT
TRBJ1-3 | NA | NA | TRBV27 | CASSSMKVPGNTIYF | TGTGCCAGCAGTTCGATGAAAGTGCCTGGAAACACCATATATTTT
TRBJ2-7 | once | NA | TRBV19 | CASSSSGIYYEQYF | TGTGCCAGTAGTTCGTCCGGGATCTACTACGAGCAGTACTTC
TRBJ1-5 | NA | NA | TRBV2 | CASTNTPSGNQPQHF | TGTGCCAGCACTAATACTCCGAGCGGCAATCAGCCCCAGCATTTT
TRBJ1-1 | NA | NA | TRBV7-2 | CASSLAGMNTEAFF | TGTGCCAGCAGCTTAGCCGGGATGAACACTGAAGCTTTCTTT
TRBJ1-1 | NA | TRBD1 | TRBV7-9 | CASSSTGQGARGSAFF | TGTGCCAGCAGCTCGACCGGACAGGGGGCGAGAGGGTCGGCTTTCTTT
TRBJ2-2 | NA | TRBD2 | TRBV2 | CASSGPGLAGGHPTGELFF | TGTGCCAGCAGTGGCCCCGGGCTAGCGGGGGGGCACCCCACCGGGGAGCTGTTTTTT
TRBJ2-3 | NA | NA | TRBV5-1 | CASRGRAGTSTDTQYF | TGCGCCAGCAGGGGTCGTGCAGGGACTAGCACAGATACGCAGTATTTT
TRBJ1-4 | NA | NA | TRBV28 | CASSLLWAGLKDEKLFF | TGTGCCAGCAGTTTATTGTGGGCCGGGCTGAAAGATGAAAAACTGTTTTTT